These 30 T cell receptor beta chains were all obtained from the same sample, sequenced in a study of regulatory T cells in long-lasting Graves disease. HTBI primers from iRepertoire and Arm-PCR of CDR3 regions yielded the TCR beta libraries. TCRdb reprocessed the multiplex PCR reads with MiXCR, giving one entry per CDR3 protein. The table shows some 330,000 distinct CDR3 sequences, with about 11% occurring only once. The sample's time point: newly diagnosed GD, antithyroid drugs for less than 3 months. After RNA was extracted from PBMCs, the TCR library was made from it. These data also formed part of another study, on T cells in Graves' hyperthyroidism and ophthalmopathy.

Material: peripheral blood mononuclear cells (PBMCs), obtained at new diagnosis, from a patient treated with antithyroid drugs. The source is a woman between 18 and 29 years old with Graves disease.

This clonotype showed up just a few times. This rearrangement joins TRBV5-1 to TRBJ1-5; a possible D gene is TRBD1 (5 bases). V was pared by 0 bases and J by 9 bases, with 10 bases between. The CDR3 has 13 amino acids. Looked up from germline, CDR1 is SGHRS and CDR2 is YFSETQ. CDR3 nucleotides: TGCGCCAGCAGCTTGGATCAGGGATCGCCCCAGCATTTT. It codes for CASSLDQGSPQHF.

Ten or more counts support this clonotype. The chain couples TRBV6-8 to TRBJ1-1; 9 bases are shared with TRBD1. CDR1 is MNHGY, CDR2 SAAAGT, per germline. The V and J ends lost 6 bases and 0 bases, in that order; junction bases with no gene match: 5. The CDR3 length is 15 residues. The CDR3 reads CASSWDRDVNTEAFF. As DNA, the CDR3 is TGTGCCAGCAGCTGGGACAGGGATGTGAACACTGAAGCTTTCTTT.

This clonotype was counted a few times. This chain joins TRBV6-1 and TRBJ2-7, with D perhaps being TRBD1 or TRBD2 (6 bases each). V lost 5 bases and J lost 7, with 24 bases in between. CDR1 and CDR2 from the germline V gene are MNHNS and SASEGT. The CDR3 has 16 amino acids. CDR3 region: CASSPKGVADSWEQYV. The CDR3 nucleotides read TGTGCCAGCAGTCCCAAGGGGGTAGCGGACTCGTGGGAGCAGTACGTC.

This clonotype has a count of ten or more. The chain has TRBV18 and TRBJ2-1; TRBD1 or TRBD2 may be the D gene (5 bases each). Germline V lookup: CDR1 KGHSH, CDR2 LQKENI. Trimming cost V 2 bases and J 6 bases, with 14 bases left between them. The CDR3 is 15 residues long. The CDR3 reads CASSPRQGAFNEQFF. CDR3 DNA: TGTGCCAGCTCACCAAGGCAGGGAGCGTTCAATGAGCAGTTCTTC.

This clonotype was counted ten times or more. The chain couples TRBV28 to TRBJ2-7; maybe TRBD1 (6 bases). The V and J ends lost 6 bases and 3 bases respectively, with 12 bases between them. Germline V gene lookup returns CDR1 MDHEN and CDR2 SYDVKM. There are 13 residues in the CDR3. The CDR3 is CASSGRDNYEQYF. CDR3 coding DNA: TGTGCCAGCAGCGGCAGGGACAACTACGAGCAGTACTTC.

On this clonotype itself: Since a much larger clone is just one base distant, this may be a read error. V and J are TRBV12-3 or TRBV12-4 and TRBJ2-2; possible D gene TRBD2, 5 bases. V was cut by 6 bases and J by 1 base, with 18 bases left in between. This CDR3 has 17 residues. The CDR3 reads CASRSHGRALNTGELFF. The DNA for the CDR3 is TGTGCCAGCAGGAGTCACGGGCGGGCATTGAACACCGGGGAGCTGTTTTTT.

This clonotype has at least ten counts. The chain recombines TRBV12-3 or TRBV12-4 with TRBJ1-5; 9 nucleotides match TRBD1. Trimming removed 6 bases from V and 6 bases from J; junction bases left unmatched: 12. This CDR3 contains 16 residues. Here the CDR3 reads CASRANRGLSGQPQHF. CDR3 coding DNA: TGTGCCAGCAGGGCCAACAGGGGGCTTTCCGGTCAGCCCCAGCATTTT.

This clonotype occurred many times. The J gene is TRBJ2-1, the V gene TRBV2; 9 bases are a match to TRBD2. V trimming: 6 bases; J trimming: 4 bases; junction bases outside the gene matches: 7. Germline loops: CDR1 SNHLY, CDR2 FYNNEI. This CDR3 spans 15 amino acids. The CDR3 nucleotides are TGTGCCAGCAGAGCCTCTAGCGGGAAGTACAATGAGCAGTTCTTC. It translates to CASRASSGKYNEQFF.

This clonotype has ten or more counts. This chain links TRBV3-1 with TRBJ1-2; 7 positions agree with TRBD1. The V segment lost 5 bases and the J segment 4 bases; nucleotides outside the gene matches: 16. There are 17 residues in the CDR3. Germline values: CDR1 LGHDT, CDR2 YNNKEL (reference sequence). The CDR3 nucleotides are TGTGCCAGCAGCGGCGGGGGCTACCGCAGGGGGACCTATGGCTACACCTTC. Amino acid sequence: CASSGGGYRRGTYGYTF.

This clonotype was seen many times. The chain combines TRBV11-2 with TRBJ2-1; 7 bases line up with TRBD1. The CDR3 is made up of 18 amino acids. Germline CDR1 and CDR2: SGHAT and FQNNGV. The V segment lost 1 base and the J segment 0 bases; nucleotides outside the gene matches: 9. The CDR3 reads CASSLGGGAPSSYNEQFF. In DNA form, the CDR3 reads TGTGCCAGCAGCTTAGGAGGGGGCGCTCCCAGCTCCTACAATGAGCAGTTCTTC.

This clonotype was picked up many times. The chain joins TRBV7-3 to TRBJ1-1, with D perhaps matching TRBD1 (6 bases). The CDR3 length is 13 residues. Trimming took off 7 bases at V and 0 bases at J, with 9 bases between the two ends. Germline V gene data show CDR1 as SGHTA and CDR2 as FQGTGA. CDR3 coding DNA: TGTGCCAGCATGCAGGGGCTGAACACTGAAGCTTTCTTT. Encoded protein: CASMQGLNTEAFF.

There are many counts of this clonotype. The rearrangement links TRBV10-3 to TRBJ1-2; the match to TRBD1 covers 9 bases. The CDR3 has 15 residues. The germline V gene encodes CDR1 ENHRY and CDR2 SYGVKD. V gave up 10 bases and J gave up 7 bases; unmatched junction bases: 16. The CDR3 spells CATFATGGAGGGYTF. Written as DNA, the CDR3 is TGTGCCACCTTTGCCACAGGGGGCGCGGGGGGTGGCTACACCTTC.

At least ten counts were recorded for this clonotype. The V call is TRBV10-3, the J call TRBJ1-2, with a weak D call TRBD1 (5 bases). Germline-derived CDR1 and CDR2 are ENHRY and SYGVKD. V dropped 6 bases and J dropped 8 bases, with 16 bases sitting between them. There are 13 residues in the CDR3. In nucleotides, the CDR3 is TGTGCCATCAGGCCCCGGGACCCCGGGGGCTACACCTTC. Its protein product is CAIRPRDPGGYTF.

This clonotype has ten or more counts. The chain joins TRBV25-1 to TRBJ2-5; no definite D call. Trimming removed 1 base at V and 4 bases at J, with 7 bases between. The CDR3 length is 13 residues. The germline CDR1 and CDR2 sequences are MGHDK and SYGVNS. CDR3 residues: CASSEWPAETQYF. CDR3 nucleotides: TGTGCCAGCAGTGAATGGCCGGCAGAGACCCAGTACTTC.

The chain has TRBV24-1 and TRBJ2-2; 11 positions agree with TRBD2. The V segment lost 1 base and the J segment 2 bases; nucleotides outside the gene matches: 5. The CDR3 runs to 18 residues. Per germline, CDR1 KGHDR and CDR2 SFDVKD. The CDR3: CATSDLTSGSSNTGELFF. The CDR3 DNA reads TGTGCCACCAGTGATTTAACTAGCGGGAGTTCTAACACCGGGGAGCTGTTTTTT.

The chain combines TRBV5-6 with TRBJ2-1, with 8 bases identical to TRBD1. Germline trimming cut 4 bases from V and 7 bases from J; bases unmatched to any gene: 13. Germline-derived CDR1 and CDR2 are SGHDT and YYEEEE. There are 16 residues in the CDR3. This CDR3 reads CASSNSGTGQINEQFF. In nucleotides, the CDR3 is TGTGCCAGCAGCAATTCCGGGACAGGTCAGATTAATGAGCAGTTCTTC.

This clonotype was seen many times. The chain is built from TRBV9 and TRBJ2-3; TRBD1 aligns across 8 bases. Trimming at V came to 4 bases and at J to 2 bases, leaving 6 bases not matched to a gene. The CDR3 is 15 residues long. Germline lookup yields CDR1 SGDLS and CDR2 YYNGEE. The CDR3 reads CASSSWTGSTDTQYF. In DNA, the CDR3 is TGTGCCAGCAGCTCCTGGACAGGGTCCACAGATACGCAGTATTTT. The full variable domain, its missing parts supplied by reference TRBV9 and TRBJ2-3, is DSGVTQTPKHLITATGQRVTLRCSPRSGDLSVYWYQQSLDQGLQFLIQYYNGEERAKGNILERFSAQQFPDLHSELNLSSLELGDSALYFCASSSWTGSTDTQYFGPGTRLTVL.

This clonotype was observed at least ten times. CDR3 coding DNA: TGTGCCAGCAGCAAAGACCAAGGACGTGTTTCACCCCTCCACTTT. This codes for CASSKDQGRVSPLHF. The rearrangement joins TRBV2 to TRBJ1-6; D gene unclear. The germline V gene has CDR1 SNHLY and CDR2 FYNNEI. V was trimmed by 6 bases and J by 9 bases, leaving 18 bases between them. There are 15 residues in the CDR3. Drawing the rest from reference TRBV2 and TRBJ1-6, the complete variable domain is EPEVTQTPSHQVTQMGQEVILRCVPISNHLYFYWYRQILGQKVEFLVSFYNNEISEKSEIFDDQFSVERPDGSNFTLKIRSTKLEDSAMYFCASSKDQGRVSPLHFGNGTRLTVT.

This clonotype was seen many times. CDR3 amino acids: CASSLAGTGYTEAFF. The CDR3 DNA sequence: TGTGCCAGCAGCTTAGCCGGGACAGGGTATACTGAAGCTTTCTTT. The V gene is TRBV7-2, the J gene TRBJ1-1; 9 bases are a match to TRBD1. This CDR3 is built from 15 residues. Looked up from germline, CDR1 is SGHTA and CDR2 is FQGNSA. The J segment lost 5 bases and the V segment lost 0 bases, leaving 4 bases of the junction unmatched.

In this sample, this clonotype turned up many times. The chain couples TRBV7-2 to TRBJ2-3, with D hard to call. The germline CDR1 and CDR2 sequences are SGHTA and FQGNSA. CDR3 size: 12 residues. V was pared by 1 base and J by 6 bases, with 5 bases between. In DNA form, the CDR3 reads TGTGCCAGCAGCTTAGTCCGCGATACGCAGTATTTT. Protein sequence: CASSLVRDTQYF.

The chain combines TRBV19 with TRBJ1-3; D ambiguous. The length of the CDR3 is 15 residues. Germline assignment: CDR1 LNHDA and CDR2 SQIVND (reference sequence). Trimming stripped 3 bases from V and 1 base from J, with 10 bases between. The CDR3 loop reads CASSIWGSSGNTIYF. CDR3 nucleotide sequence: TGTGCCAGTAGTATTTGGGGAAGTTCTGGAAACACCATATATTTT.

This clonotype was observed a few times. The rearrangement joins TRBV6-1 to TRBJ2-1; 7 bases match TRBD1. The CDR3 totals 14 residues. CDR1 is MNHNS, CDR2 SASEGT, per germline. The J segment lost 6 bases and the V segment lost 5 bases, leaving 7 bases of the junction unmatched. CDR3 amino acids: CASSQGVLVNEQFF. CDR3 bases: TGTGCCAGCAGTCAGGGGGTGTTGGTCAATGAGCAGTTCTTC.

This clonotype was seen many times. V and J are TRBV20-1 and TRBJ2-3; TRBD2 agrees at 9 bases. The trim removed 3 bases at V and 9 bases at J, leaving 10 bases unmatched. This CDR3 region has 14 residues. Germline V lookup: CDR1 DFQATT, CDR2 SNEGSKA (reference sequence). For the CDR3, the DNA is TGCAGTGCTAGGACCGGGACTAGCACATCCACGCAGTATTTT. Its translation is CSARTGTSTSTQYF.

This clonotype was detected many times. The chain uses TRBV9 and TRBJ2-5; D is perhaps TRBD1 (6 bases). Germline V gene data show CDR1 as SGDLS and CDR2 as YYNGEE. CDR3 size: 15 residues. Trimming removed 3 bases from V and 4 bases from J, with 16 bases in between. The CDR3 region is CASSEGQGLSETQYF. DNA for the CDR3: TGTGCCAGCAGCGAGGGGCAGGGGTTGTCAGAGACCCAGTACTTC.

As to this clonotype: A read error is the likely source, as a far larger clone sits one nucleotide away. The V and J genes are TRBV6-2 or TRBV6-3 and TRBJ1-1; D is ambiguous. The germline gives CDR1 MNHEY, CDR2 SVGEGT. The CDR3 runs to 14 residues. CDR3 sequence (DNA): TGTGCCACTCAGAGGACCCAGAGGAACACTGAAGCTCTCTTT. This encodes CATQRTQRNTEALF.

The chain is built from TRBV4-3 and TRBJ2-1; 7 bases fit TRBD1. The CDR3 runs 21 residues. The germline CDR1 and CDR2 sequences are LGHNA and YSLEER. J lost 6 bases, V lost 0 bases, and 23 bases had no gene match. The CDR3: CASSQESSATGQFYVGNEQFF. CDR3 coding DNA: TGCGCCAGCAGCCAAGAGTCGAGCGCAACGGGACAGTTCTATGTAGGCAATGAGCAGTTCTTC.

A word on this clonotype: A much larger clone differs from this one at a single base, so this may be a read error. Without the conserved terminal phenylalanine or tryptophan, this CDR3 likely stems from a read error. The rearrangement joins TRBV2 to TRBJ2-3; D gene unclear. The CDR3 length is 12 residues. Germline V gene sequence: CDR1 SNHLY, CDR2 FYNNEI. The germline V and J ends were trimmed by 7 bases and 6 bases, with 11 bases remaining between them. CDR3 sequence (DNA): TGTGCCAGCACCTCCCGGGCGGATACGCAGTATTCT. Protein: CASTSRADTQYS.

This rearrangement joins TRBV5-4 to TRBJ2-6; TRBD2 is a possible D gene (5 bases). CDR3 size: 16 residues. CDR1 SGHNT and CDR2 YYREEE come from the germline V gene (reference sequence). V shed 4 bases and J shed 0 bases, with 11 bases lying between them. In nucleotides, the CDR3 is TGTGCCAGCAGCCCGGACGGAGGCTCTGGGGCCAACGTCCTGACTTTC. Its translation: CASSPDGGSGANVLTF.

The chain's CDR3 is CASSKGLAGGTDTQYF. The CDR3 DNA reads as TGTGCCAGTAGTAAAGGGCTAGCGGGGGGCACAGATACGCAGTATTTT. The chain uses TRBV19 and TRBJ2-3; 10 nucleotides align to TRBD2. Germline lookup yields CDR1 LNHDA and CDR2 SQIVND (reference sequence). V shed 4 bases and J 1 base; nucleotides not matched to a gene: 5. The CDR3 is made up of 16 amino acids.

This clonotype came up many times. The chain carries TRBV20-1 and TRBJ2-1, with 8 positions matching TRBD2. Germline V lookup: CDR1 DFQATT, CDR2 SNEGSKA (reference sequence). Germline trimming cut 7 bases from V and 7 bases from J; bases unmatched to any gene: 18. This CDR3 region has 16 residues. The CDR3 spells CSGIQAGETSGNEQFF. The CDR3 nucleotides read TGCAGTGGGATTCAAGCGGGAGAAACTTCGGGTAATGAGCAGTTCTTC.